The next 24 T cell receptor beta chains were all read from a single sample in a study of OX40 agonist ivuxolimab in advanced cancers. Assay used: immunoSEQ multiplex PCR; TCRdb lists only in-frame clones, some missing. The sample lists about 40,000 clones; approximately 86% were seen once. Here the sequenced sample was CD4+ or CD8+ T cells sorted from blood, taken in a trial of the OX40 agonist ivuxolimab. These receptors were obtained from an adult with an advanced solid tumor such as melanoma, head and neck, liver or kidney cancer.

DNA for the CDR3: TGTGCCAGCAGAGGGGTTGTCACAGATACGCAGTATTTT. This gives the protein CASRGVVTDTQYF. This chain connects TRBV28 to TRBJ2-3; weak D call: TRBD1 (5 bases). Trimming shortened V by 6 bases and J by 2 bases, and 9 bases separated the two germline ends. The V gene's germline CDR1 is MDHEN and CDR2 SYDVKM. The CDR3 runs 13 residues.

The table lists this clone with a few counts. The chain joins TRBV6-5 to TRBJ1-1; D is unresolved. The length of the CDR3 is 12 residues. Germline V gene sequence: CDR1 MNHEY, CDR2 SVGAGI. With 2 bases removed from V and 8 bases from J, the gap between germline ends came to 9 bases. Here the CDR3 DNA reads TGTGCCAGCAGTTACACCCGAGAGGAAGCTTTCTTT. It encodes CASSYTREEAFF.

J is TRBJ2-5 and V is TRBV10-2; TRBD1 matches at 9 bases. Gene TRBJ2-7 matches the end of the DNA better, so the J call may be wrong. This CDR3 is 13 amino acids long. From germline, CDR1 is WSHSY and CDR2 SAAADI. CDR3 DNA sequence: TGCGCCAGCATACTGACAGGGGGTTACGAGCAGTACTTC. Residues: CASILTGGYEQYF.

J is TRBJ2-5 and V is TRBV6-1; no reliable D call. The V end was cut by 1 base, the J end by 6 bases, with 9 bases between. The CDR3 sequence is 13 residues long. CDR1 and CDR2 (germline): MNHNS, SASEGT. CDR3 in DNA: TGTGCCAGCAGTGAAGTCCATGGGCAGACCCAGTACTTC. Protein: CASSEVHGQTQYF.

The V gene is TRBV7-9, the J gene TRBJ2-1; 9 bases fit TRBD2. CDR1 is SEHNR and CDR2 is FQNEAQ in the germline V gene (reference sequence). The CDR3 is 16 residues long. The J segment lost 10 bases and the V segment lost 3 bases, leaving 13 bases of the junction unmatched. The CDR3 DNA reads as TGTGCCAGCAGCTTTACTACGCGGGGGGGCCCTGGGGAGCAGTTCTTC. It codes for CASSFTTRGGPGEQFF.

The J gene is TRBJ1-1, the V gene TRBV5-4; 7 bases agree with TRBD1. This CDR3 contains 15 residues. V shed 0 bases, J shed 1 base, and the junction held 3 bases outside the gene matches. Germline CDR1 and CDR2: SGHNT and YYREEE (reference sequence). CDR3 region: CASSLGRGWNTEAFF. CDR3 DNA: TGTGCCAGCAGCTTGGGCAGGGGGTGGAACACTGAAGCTTTCTTT.

A note on this clone: The germline gene is not matched at one end of the junction; a read error may be the cause. This chain uses TRBV7-3 with TRBJ2-5; tentative D call: TRBD1 (7 bases). CDR3 size: 15 residues. Germline V gene sequence: CDR1 SGHTA, CDR2 FQGTGA. This CDR3 reads CANSLSPGGLETQYF. In DNA form, the CDR3 reads TGTGCCAACAGCTTATCCCCAGGGGGGTTGGAGACCCAGTACTTC. Together with reference TRBV7-3 and TRBJ2-5, the CDR3 gives the full variable domain: GAGVSQTPSNKVTEKGKYVELRCDPISGHTALYWYRQSLGQGPEFLIYFQGTGAADDSGLPNDRFFAVRPEGSVSTLKIQRTERGDSAVYLCANSLSPGGLETQYFGPGTRLLVL.

This clone was seen a single time. This sequence joins TRBV6-4 and TRBJ2-3, with 10 bases aligning to TRBD1. V shed 5 bases, J shed 4 bases, and the junction held 3 bases outside the gene matches. Per the germline V gene, CDR1 is MRHNA and CDR2 is SNTAGT. This CDR3 is built from 14 residues. DNA for the CDR3: TGTGCCAGCAGTCGGGACAGGGGAGCAGATACGCAGTATTTT. Protein: CASSRDRGADTQYF.

This chain joins TRBV25-1 and TRBJ2-7; TRBD2 matches at 7 bases. Unmatched junction bases numbered 9, after V lost 4 bases and J lost 3 bases. Germline V CDR1 and CDR2: MGHDK, SYGVNS. This CDR3 is 15 amino acids long. CDR3 DNA: TGTGCCAGCAGTGCCGCGGGTGGGGGGGGCTACGAGCAGTACTTC. Translated: CASSAAGGGGYEQYF.

The rearrangement links TRBV27 to TRBJ1-1; D unclear. The V and J ends lost 5 bases and 0 bases respectively, with 22 bases between them. The CDR3 has 18 residues. CDR1 is MNHEY, CDR2 SMNVEV, per germline (reference sequence). CDR3 nucleotide sequence: TGTGCCAGCAGTCAACTAGGACCGGGCGTAACCTTGAACACTGAAGCTTTCTTT. It translates to CASSQLGPGVTLNTEAFF.

The rearrangement links TRBV2 to TRBJ1-4; D gene unclear. Looked up from germline, CDR1 is SNHLY and CDR2 is FYNNEI. CDR3 size: 16 residues. Trimming removed 10 bases at V and 0 bases at J, with 18 bases between. CDR3 loop: CATGRSRLSTNEKLFF. In DNA, the CDR3 is TGTGCCACAGGTAGGAGCAGACTGTCAACTAATGAAAAACTGTTTTTT.

The chain carries TRBV7-9 and TRBJ2-5, with TRBD2 identical over 10 bases. The CDR3 spans 14 residues. With 4 bases clipped from V and 4 bases from J, the junction kept 3 bases outside the gene matches. Germline lookup yields CDR1 SEHNR and CDR2 FQNEAQ (reference sequence). CDR3 in amino acids: CASSSSGGGETQYF. CDR3 bases: TGTGCCAGCAGCTCTAGCGGGGGAGGAGAGACCCAGTACTTC.

V is TRBV2 and J is TRBJ2-5; 7 positions agree with TRBD2. The germline V gene has CDR1 SNHLY and CDR2 FYNNEI. The CDR3 is made up of 15 amino acids. V was pared by 8 bases and J by 10 bases, with 19 bases of the junction left unmatched. The CDR3 is CASLEAAGSLGDQYF. In DNA, the CDR3 is TGTGCCAGCCTTGAGGCAGCGGGGAGCTTGGGCGACCAGTACTTC.

The gene calls are TRBV6-1 and TRBJ2-5; D is ambiguous. The V and J ends lost 1 base and 5 bases respectively, with 5 bases between them. Germline loops: CDR1 MNHNS, CDR2 SASEGT. The CDR3 runs to 12 residues. For the CDR3, the DNA is TGTGCCAGCAGTGAAGTCGGGGAGACCCAGTACTTC. Translated: CASSEVGETQYF.

V gene TRBV6-1 combines with J gene TRBJ2-7, with 8 bases lining up with TRBD1. V gave up 2 bases and J gave up 2 bases; unmatched junction bases: 5. The germline V gene encodes CDR1 MNHNS and CDR2 SASEGT. There are 15 residues in the CDR3. The CDR3 region is CASSETQTGAYEQYF. The CDR3 bases are TGTGCCAGCAGTGAAACTCAGACAGGGGCCTACGAGCAGTACTTC.

The chain links TRBV29-1 to TRBJ2-3, with TRBD1 as a possible D gene (6 bases). Trimming pared 6 bases from V and 7 bases from J, leaving 11 bases between. Per germline, CDR1 SQVTM and CDR2 ANQGSEA. The length of the CDR3 is 11 residues. CDR3 nucleotide sequence: TGCAGCGTCCTAAGGGGGAATACGCAGTATTTT. It codes for CSVLRGNTQYF.

The rearrangement uses TRBV2 and TRBJ2-2; 10 bases are a match to TRBD1. Trimming removed 6 bases from V and 14 bases from J; junction bases left unmatched: 6. Germline V gene sequence: CDR1 SNHLY, CDR2 FYNNEI. The CDR3 covers 12 residues. The CDR3 DNA is TGTGCCAGCAGAACCGGGACAGGGGCCCTGTTTTTT. Its protein product is CASRTGTGALFF.

This clone was recorded a few times. DNA of the CDR3: TGTGCCAGCAGCGTAGGGACTAGCGGGGGAGACACAGATACGCAGTATTTT. As protein: CASSVGTSGGDTDTQYF. V and J are TRBV9 and TRBJ2-3, with 13 bases matching TRBD2. Germline CDR1 reads SGDLS; CDR2 reads YYNGEE. V shed 0 bases, J shed 2 bases, and the junction held 3 bases outside the gene matches. The CDR3 is 17 amino acids. Full variable domain (remainder filled in from reference TRBV9 and TRBJ2-3): DSGVTQTPKHLITATGQRVTLRCSPRSGDLSVYWYQQSLDQGLQFLIQYYNGEERAKGNILERFSAQQFPDLHSELNLSSLELGDSALYFCASSVGTSGGDTDTQYFGPGTRLTVL.

This clone occurred once. The chain recombines TRBV30 with TRBJ1-4; no clear D. The CDR3 extends over 12 amino acids. The V end was cut by 3 bases, the J end by 6 bases, with 8 bases between. Germline assignment: CDR1 GTSNPN and CDR2 SVGIG (reference sequence). The CDR3 nucleotides are TGTGCCTGGAGGGGGTCCGATGAAAAACTGTTTTTT. It translates to CAWRGSDEKLFF. Variable domain in full (rest from reference TRBV30 and TRBJ1-4): SQTIHQWPATLVQPVGSPLSLECTVEGTSNPNLYWYRQAAGRGLQLLFYSVGIGQISSEVPQNLSASRPQDRQFILSSKKLLLSDSGFYLCAWRGSDEKLFFGSGTQLSVL.

J is TRBJ1-1 and V is TRBV6-6; 7 nucleotides agree with TRBD1. This CDR3 spans 14 amino acids. Germline CDR1 and CDR2: MNHNY and SVGAGI (reference sequence). Trimming cost V 10 bases and J 5 bases; bases outside gene matches: 13. CDR3 DNA: TGTGCCACACATCCCTGGACAGGCCGAACTGAAGCTTTCTTT. Its protein product is CATHPWTGRTEAFF.

CDR3 coding DNA: TGTGCCAGCAGCCAACCCCCGGGACAGGGACACACCGGGGAGCTGTTTTTT. This codes for CASSQPPGQGHTGELFF. The gene calls are TRBV5-4 and TRBJ2-2, with 9 bases identical to TRBD1. V dropped 4 bases and J dropped 3; count of bases not matched to a gene: 10. CDR1 and CDR2 (germline): SGHNT, YYREEE (reference sequence). This CDR3 comprises 17 residues.

V usage is TRBV4-2 and J usage is TRBJ1-1, with 7 bases that match TRBD1. The CDR3 covers 19 residues. V trimming: 4 bases; J trimming: 4 bases; junction bases outside the gene matches: 21. Germline V gene lookup returns CDR1 LGHNA and CDR2 YNFKEQ. The CDR3 region is CASSPKGGDRVSIFTEAFF. CDR3 nucleotide sequence: TGTGCCAGCAGCCCTAAGGGCGGTGACAGGGTAAGTATTTTCACTGAAGCTTTCTTT.

This clone was observed once. V usage is TRBV5-1 and J usage is TRBJ2-2, with D maybe TRBD1 (6 bases). The V end lost 4 bases, the J end lost 6 bases, and 10 bases lay between the germline ends. Germline V gives CDR1 SGHRS, CDR2 YFSETQ. The CDR3 has 13 residues. In DNA, the CDR3 is TGCGCCAGCAGCATACAGGGTTCCGGGGAGCTGTTTTTT. This encodes CASSIQGSGELFF.

This clone was counted a few times. The J gene is TRBJ2-7, the V gene TRBV11-2; D is undetermined. The CDR3 is made up of 14 amino acids. V dropped 1 base and J dropped 0 bases, with 7 bases sitting between them. In germline, CDR1 is SGHAT, CDR2 FQNNGV. CDR3 loop: CASSLGDSSYEQYF. Here the CDR3 DNA reads TGTGCCAGCAGCTTAGGGGATAGCTCCTACGAGCAGTACTTC.